The next 2 T cell receptor beta chains were all read from a single sample in a study of blood T cell repertoires in COVID-19. Data came from immunoSEQ multiplex PCR; TCRdb stores just in-frame clones and leaves some out. The data contain roughly 400,000 clones, about nine tenths of them singletons. The material sequenced was PBMCs or T cells enriched from blood (not recorded which). The receptors were gathered from a woman between 40 and 55 years old who had been exposed to COVID-19.

This chain links TRBV30 with TRBJ1-1; the D gene is possibly TRBD1 (5 bases). CDR3 length: 13 residues. Germline loops: CDR1 GTSNPN, CDR2 SVGIG (reference sequence). V was shortened by 1 base and J by 11 bases, with 17 bases between the two germline ends. In DNA form, the CDR3 reads TGTGCCTGGAGTGAGTATGTGCGGGGGAACGCTTTCTTT. As protein: CAWSEYVRGNAFF.

This rearrangement joins TRBV2 to TRBJ1-2, with TRBD1 matching 9 bases. The CDR3 consists of 13 residues. V lost 5 bases and J lost 5; bases outside the gene matches: 3. Germline CDR1 is SNHLY and CDR2 is FYNNEI. In DNA, the CDR3 is TGTGCCAGCAGTACAGGGGGCTGGTATGGCTACACCTTC. Protein sequence: CASSTGGWYGYTF.